The sequence of this TCR beta chain was determined in a study of blood T cell repertoires in COVID-19. Study as a whole: Donors in the United States, Italy and Spain gave samples during acute or convalescent COVID-19. In each case, the material was cDNA or gDNA derived from T cells, B-cell-depleted T cells, or PBMCs.

Source study methods: Amplification with reference gene primers provided the estimates of nucleated cell counts. Sequenced by immunoSEQ multiplex PCR; TCRdb stores in-frame clones only, minus some. That table furnishes V, J and clone size, whereas the DNA furnished D and trimming. The table lists over 130,000 clones, 88% of them singletons, with about 10% in the top ten. Sequences were obtained from peripheral blood. The receptor comes from a man between 60 and 75 years old with active or convalescent COVID-19.

For the CDR3, the DNA is TGTGCCAGCAGCTTGGAGGGGCTGGACTCTGGAAACACCATATATTTT. As protein: CASSLEGLDSGNTIYF. V usage is TRBV5-8 and J usage is TRBJ1-3, with a tentative D call TRBD1 (5 bases). This CDR3 is built from 16 residues. Trimming took 0 bases from V and 0 from J, leaving 10 bases between them. Germline V CDR1 and CDR2: SGHTS, YDEGEE.